A single sample is the source of the 7 T cell receptor beta chains below, sequenced in a study of blood T cell repertoires in COVID-19. Generated by immunoSEQ multiplex PCR, the TCRdb table keeps only in-frame clones and is missing some. This table holds under 250,000 clones, roughly four fifths found once. Sequenced sample: peripheral blood. Receptors originate from a woman between 65 and 79 years old with acute or convalescent COVID-19.

The chain has TRBV6-1 and TRBJ2-7; 9 bases fit TRBD1. Germline CDR1 is MNHNS and CDR2 is SASEGT. The length of the CDR3 is 15 residues. With V trimmed by 2 bases and J by 3 bases, 5 bases remained unmatched. The CDR3 reads CASSEPGTGSYEQYF. The CDR3 DNA sequence: TGTGCCAGCAGTGAACCCGGGACAGGGAGCTACGAGCAGTACTTC.

The rearrangement links TRBV12-3 or TRBV12-4 to TRBJ1-2; D is uncertain. V lost 4 bases and J lost 7, with 13 bases in between. The CDR3 is 13 amino acids. The CDR3 coding sequence is TGTGCCAGCAGTTACGTCGGGAAGCTTGGCTACACCTTC. Encoded protein: CASSYVGKLGYTF.

This clone was detected a few times. The chain combines TRBV28 with TRBJ2-3; possibly TRBD2 for D (6 bases). The CDR3 covers 14 residues. With 6 bases removed from V and 2 bases from J, the gap between germline ends came to 12 bases. The germline V gene encodes CDR1 MDHEN and CDR2 SYDVKM. The CDR3 here is CASSSGGVTDTQYF. In nucleotides, the CDR3 is TGTGCCAGCAGCTCCGGGGGAGTCACAGATACGCAGTATTTT.

The V and J genes are TRBV10-1 and TRBJ2-7, with TRBD1 matching 10 bases. CDR3 length equals 17 residues. The ends lost 6 bases at V and 0 bases at J; junction bases unmatched: 11. From germline, CDR1 is WNHNN and CDR2 SYGVQD (reference sequence). CDR3: CASRLKDRGISSYEQYF. The CDR3 DNA is TGCGCCAGCAGACTTAAGGACAGGGGGATTAGCTCCTACGAGCAGTACTTC.

The rearrangement uses TRBV12-3 or TRBV12-4 and TRBJ2-1; no firm D call. V dropped 4 bases and J dropped 9 bases, with 13 bases sitting between them. This CDR3 spans 13 amino acids. In DNA, the CDR3 is TGTGCCAGCAGTTCTCTTGGAACAGCTGAGCAGTTCTTC. This sequence encodes CASSSLGTAEQFF.

The sample holds one count of this clone. The chain employs TRBV2 and TRBJ2-5, with 7 nucleotides matching TRBD2. The CDR3 runs 15 residues. From germline, CDR1 is SNHLY and CDR2 FYNNEI. Germline trimming cut 3 bases from V and 5 bases from J; bases unmatched to any gene: 9. CDR3 sequence: CASSDTYGLVETQYF. The CDR3 nucleotides are TGTGCCAGCAGTGATACCTATGGACTAGTCGAGACCCAGTACTTC. The full variable domain, rest sourced from reference TRBV2 and TRBJ2-5, is EPEVTQTPSHQVTQMGQEVILRCVPISNHLYFYWYRQILGQKVEFLVSFYNNEISEKSEIFDDQFSVERPDGSNFTLKIRSTKLEDSAMYFCASSDTYGLVETQYFGPGTRLLVL.

This clone was counted a single time. V is TRBV30 and J is TRBJ2-7, with D tentatively TRBD2 (5 bases). Trimming pared 6 bases from V and 3 bases from J, leaving 15 bases between. The CDR3 is made up of 13 amino acids. Germline V CDR1 and CDR2: GTSNPN, SVGIG (reference sequence). The CDR3 reads CACRRGPNYEQYF. DNA of the CDR3: TGTGCCTGCCGACGGGGTCCCAACTACGAGCAGTACTTC.